This record covers a single TCR beta chain. The assay was immunoSEQ multiplex PCR, and TCRdb's table has in-frame clones only and misses some. Here the sample spans 200,000 to 300,000 clones, 86% being singletons. The source of the sample is a study of blood T cell repertoires in COVID-19. As for the study in general: PBMCs, B-cell-depleted T cells, or T cells provided the cDNA or gDNA that made up the material.

Living in 20 to 30 US areas, the participants were between 18 and 89 years of age. Each recovered donor of Cohort 3 presented with two negative PCRs, clearance, or symptom resolution. The V gene's germline CDR1 is KGHSH and CDR2 LQKENI. The CDR3 spans 19 residues. V lost 3 bases and J lost 2; bases outside the gene matches: 16. Sequencing used PBMCs or T cells enriched from blood (not recorded which). The rearrangement joins TRBV18 to TRBJ1-2; 9 positions agree with TRBD1. The source is a woman aged 45-59 years who had recovered from COVID-19. The CDR3 reads CASSPDRGNKGTRNYGYTF. CDR3 bases: TGTGCCAGCTCACCCGACAGGGGGAACAAGGGGACAAGGAACTATGGCTACACCTTC.